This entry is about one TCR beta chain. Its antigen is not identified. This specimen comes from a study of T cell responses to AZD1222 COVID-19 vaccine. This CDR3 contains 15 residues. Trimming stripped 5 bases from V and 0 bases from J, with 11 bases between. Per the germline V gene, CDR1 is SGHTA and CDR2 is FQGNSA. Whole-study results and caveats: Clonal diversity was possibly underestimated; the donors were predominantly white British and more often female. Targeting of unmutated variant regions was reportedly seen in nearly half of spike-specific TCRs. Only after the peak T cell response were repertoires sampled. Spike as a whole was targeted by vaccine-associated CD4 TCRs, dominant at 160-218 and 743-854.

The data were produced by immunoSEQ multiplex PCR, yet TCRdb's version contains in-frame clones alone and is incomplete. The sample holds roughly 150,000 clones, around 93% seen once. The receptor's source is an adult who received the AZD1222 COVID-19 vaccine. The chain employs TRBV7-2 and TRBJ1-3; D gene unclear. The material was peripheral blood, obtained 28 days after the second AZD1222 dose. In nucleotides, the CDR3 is TGTGCCAGCAGCGCAGGTCTAGGCTCTGGAAACACCATATATTTT. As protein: CASSAGLGSGNTIYF.